Reported below is one T cell receptor beta chain. The antigen this receptor binds is unknown. Qualities for individual bases were not recorded, and no much larger clone is one base off. This record belongs to a study of cytomegalovirus exposure and HLA in healthy donors (dated 2017 in TCRdb). In terms of the full investigation: According to an earlier analysis of a few hundred of the donors, about 179 million T cells yielded 117 million unique TCR beta sequences and roughly 280 Gb of sequence data. Approximately 300 gigabases of sequencing data and around 85 million unique TCR sequences made up an early release that covered under 750 HLA-typed donors. Of the roughly 400 genotyped donors, 65% to 90% fell in the genetic ancestry cluster associated with self-reported Caucasian donors. The study aimed to test whether signatures of past pathogen exposure could be identified by cataloging public T cell receptors. The T cell repertoires of 666 subjects were profiled by immunosequencing and related to cytomegalovirus serostatus. Besides the first cohort of around 700 subjects, a separate validation cohort made up of 90 to 150 different subjects was used. To predict cytomegalovirus infection status, the study brought together high-throughput TCR immunosequencing, statistical association of individual TCRs with disease status, and machine learning. A later analysis re-examined previously published TCR beta repertoires from hundreds of donors and added high-resolution HLA genotyping to investigate patterns of TCR occurrence. The later analysis used no new phenotypic data to find candidate immune exposures, relying instead on TCR beta sequences and their occurrence across donors. An earlier analysis of approximately 640 of the donors applied high-throughput TCR beta sequencing to assess whether each TCR beta V gene segment acted as functional or pseudogenic. Donor age, sex, ethnicity and CMV serostatus were collected together with the repertoire data. A later genetic analysis used genome-wide SNP genotypes for about 60% of the 666 donors, treating that subset as a discovery cohort. All discovery cohort repertoires had been generated using a single sequencing platform. Both class I and class II loci were covered by HLA typing, at four-digit resolution. The number of donors typed differed by locus, with roughly 629-640 for A, B, C, DRB1 and DQB1, roughly 520 for DQA1, 600 to 610 for DPA1, and around 450 for DPB1. Roughly five DR-DQ haplotypes were handled as single units for association and clustering, since linkage in the cohort was strong. Among 300 to 500 genotyped donors of the cohort, an average of approximately 240,000 unique TCR beta nucleotide sequences was sequenced per donor, of which approximately 19% were non-productive. General conclusions and limits of the study: While some public TCRs were present in many individuals, most TCR sequences turned up only very rarely across donors. Some IMGT-functional V segments, including TRBV6-2 and TRBV6-3, could not be distinguished by the 87-base-pair reads and were therefore excluded. In a later analysis, several top co-occurrence clusters were reported to appear linked to parvovirus B19, influenza, CMV and Epstein-Barr virus. Three of the identified cytomegalovirus-associated TCR beta chains were confirmed in vitro to be specific for cytomegalovirus antigens. A later analysis found that TCR association rates varied across HLA loci, with DRB1 alleles showing the most associated TCRs and HLA-C alleles the fewest. In a later analysis, HLA-associated TCR beta chains were found to be more clonally expanded and to have lower generation probabilities than equally common non-associated chains. For the cohort, immune exposure information was limited to CMV serostatus. In this cohort, only TCR beta chains were sequenced, and detectable features were limited by the absence of alpha or paired-chain data. Assigning TCR associations to individual alleles was difficult when HLA alleles, especially DR and DQ, strongly co-occurred. The study gave a list of under 200 TCR beta chains associated with cytomegalovirus. The classifier was reported to diagnose cytomegalovirus status with high specificity and sensitivity in both the original and validation cohorts. Linkage disequilibrium might explain the correlated functional status among segregating V segments, but an unknown experimental factor could not be ruled out. In a later genetic analysis, a missense DCLRE1C variant was associated with V-gene and J-gene trimming of TCR beta chains, and the association was replicated in an independent cohort. Because some donors lacked HLA typing at each locus, the association tests relied only on the typed subset. The sequencing pipeline was judged likely to have produced a cluster of highly shared sequence variants as a technical artifact. Because counts were too low, some 17 rarely observed V segments, including chromosome 9 orphons, were left out of the earlier analysis of 500 to 750 of the donors. A later analysis found that most CMV-associated TCR beta chains appeared HLA-restricted, with HLA associations seemingly driven largely by CMV exposure. In a later genetic analysis, fewer N-insertions in productive TCRs were reported among donors in an Asian-associated ancestry cluster than the roughly 700-donor mean. An earlier analysis of roughly 570 of the donors showed that most TCR beta V segments appeared in productive rearrangements either about 87% or about 30% of the time, which broadly matched IMGT annotations. It was suggested by the authors that the approach could potentially be generalized to other disease states and immunological phenotypes. Specific HLA alleles were associated with 15,000 to 20,000 TCR beta sequences at a false discovery rate of 0.05 in a later analysis. A further reported finding was that TCR beta sequences accurately predicted the HLA-A and HLA-B alleles for most subjects in the first cohort. Presence/absence analyses assumed roughly uniform sequencing depth across donors, an assumption that may not hold.

Preparation of the library involved the immunoSEQ multiplex PCR assay. For the multiplex PCR, a mixture combining 60 forward primers for TCR Vbeta segments and 13 reverse primers for TCR Jbeta segments was used. The CDR3 region of rearranged TCR beta genes was amplified from genomic DNA by a multiplex PCR assay. On the Illumina HiSeq System, the amplified TCR beta libraries were sequenced as 87-base-pair reads. As for the authors' bioinformatics: A later analysis tallied 75 million to 85 million unique TCR beta chains across the 666 repertoires, and approximately 9.9 million of those chains were shared by two or more donors. A nearest-neighbor algorithm error-corrected the raw reads and collapsed the reads into unique sequences, merging closely related sequences to remove PCR and sequencing errors. Alignment of CDR3 sequences to IMGT reference sequences was used to assign V, D and J gene segments. For a sequence to be retained, at least a six-nucleotide match to both a V gene segment and a J gene segment was required. A rearrangement counted as productive if the CDR3 had no stop codons and remained in frame with V and J, and every other rearrangement counted as non-productive. CDR3 was defined according to IMGT convention as the region running from the second conserved V-encoded cysteine to the conserved J-encoded phenylalanine. The earlier analysis of 587 of the donors excluded sequences that lacked an unambiguous match to a single V gene segment. An earlier analysis of several hundred of the donors classified V segments as functional when productive rearrangements were above 56.7% and as segregating when the standard deviation between donors was above 5%. A statistical classification framework was built for diagnosing cytomegalovirus status from the catalog of TCR beta chain sequences. In a later analysis, V and J genes were assigned by comparing TCR nucleotide sequences against IMGT/GENE-DB human TR gene sequences. Using the TCRdist pipeline, a later analysis assigned CDR3 sequences along with most-parsimonious VDJ recombination scenarios. A later analysis defined each TCR beta chain by its CDR3 amino acid sequence plus V-gene family, and excluded reads lacking a unique V-gene family. A later analysis removed nearly 600 highly shared, low-generation-probability nucleotide sequences to deal with suspected cross-contamination and a sequencing artifact. In a later analysis, a clonal expansion index was calculated for each public chain from normalized within-repertoire ranks of inferred template counts. Generation probabilities in a later analysis came from a VDJ recombination model fitted to out-of-frame rearrangements, and those results were checked against IGoR. In a later analysis, hypergeometric tests were used to score TCR-TCR, TCR-HLA and TCR-CMV co-occurrence, with a repertoire-size bias correction applied to TCR pairs. In a later analysis, false discovery rates were estimated by permuting HLA or CMV assignments 20 times. In a later analysis, co-occurring TCRs were grouped using DBSCAN, and TCRdist sequence similarity was added for clustering within HLA-allele-positive subsets. Repertoires with fewer than 30,000 or more than 120,000 public chains were left out of co-occurrence clustering, as were five repertoires with anomalous nucleotide sharing. This immuneACCESS table, as held by TCRdb, lists in-frame sequences with V and J called but not all clones. Of the missing ones, under half trace to an unresolved V gene in checked studies; the others have no known cause. The DNA gave D and trimming, while V, J and clone size come from that table. This sample holds over 100,000 clones; approximately 71% were observed only once. Of the sample, 5.4% falls within the top ten clones.

CDR1 is given as LNHDA and CDR2 as SQIVND, both from the germline V gene (reference sequence). V loses 7 bases at its end and J loses 1 base; junction bases beyond the gene matches: 15. Inclusive of the bounding cysteine and phenylalanine, the CDR3 is 17 residues long. The read is trimmed to its CDR3 DNA, 51 bases read in frame from base 1. The cohort comprised fewer than 700 healthy bone marrow donors. Cohort members were all nominally healthy when sampled, although unrecorded immune exposures were likely present. The donor was CMV seropositive and belonged to the group of 250 to 300 seropositive cohort members. Every donor gave a peripheral blood sample, and the peripheral blood mononuclear cells from that sample were used for TCR beta sequencing. Genomic DNA extraction from the blood cell samples was performed with the Qiagen DNeasy Blood Extraction Kit.

In this chain, TRBV19 is recombined with TRBJ1-2, with TRBD1 matching 7 junction bases. This sequence was found in a woman aged 70-85 years in good health and CMV-seropositive. Sequenced material: PBMCs. At the DNA level, the sequence is TGTGCCAGTACCATACCCCCGGACAGGCCCCTTAACTATGGCTACACCTTC. It is translated as CASTIPPDRPLNYGYTF.